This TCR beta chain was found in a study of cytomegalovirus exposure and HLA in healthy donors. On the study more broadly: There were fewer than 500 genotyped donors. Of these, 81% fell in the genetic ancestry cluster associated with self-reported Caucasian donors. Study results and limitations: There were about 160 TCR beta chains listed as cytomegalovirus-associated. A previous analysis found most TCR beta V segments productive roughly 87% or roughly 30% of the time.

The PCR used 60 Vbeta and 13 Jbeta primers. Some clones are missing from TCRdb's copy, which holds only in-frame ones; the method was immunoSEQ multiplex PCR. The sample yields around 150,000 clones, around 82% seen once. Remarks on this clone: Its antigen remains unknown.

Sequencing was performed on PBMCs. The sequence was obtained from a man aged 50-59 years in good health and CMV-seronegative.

Written as DNA, the CDR3 is TGTGCCACCAGCAGAGTCGTTCAGGGTGGCTACACCTTC. Protein: CATSRVVQGGYTF. This rearrangement joins TRBV15 to TRBJ1-2; TRBD1 is a possible D gene (5 bases). This CDR3 is 13 amino acids long. Germline lookup yields CDR1 LNHNV and CDR2 YYDKDF (reference sequence). V was shortened by 1 base and J by 7 bases, with 10 bases between the two germline ends. Drawing the rest from reference TRBV15 and TRBJ1-2, the complete variable domain is DAMVIQNPRYQVTQFGKPVTLSCSQTLNHNVMYWYQQKSSQAPKLLFHYYDKDFNNEADTPDNFQSRRPNTSFCFLDIRSPGLGDTAMYLCATSRVVQGGYTFGSGTRLTVV.